A single sample is the source of the 25 T cell receptor beta chains below, sequenced in a study of blood T cell repertoires in COVID-19. Produced via immunoSEQ multiplex PCR; TCRdb's table is partial and in-frame only. The sample has 180,000 or so clones, roughly 73% seen once. Sequencing input: peripheral blood. Receptors originate from a woman aged 80 or over with active or convalescent COVID-19.

The CDR3 nucleotides are TGTGCCAGCAGTCCGACAGGGGGAAGGGCTTTCTTT. Its protein is CASSPTGGRAFF. J is TRBJ1-1 and V is TRBV28; 9 bases are a match to TRBD1. The CDR3 covers 12 residues. J gave up 11 bases and V 5 bases, and 6 bases lay outside the gene matches. Germline lookup yields CDR1 MDHEN and CDR2 SYDVKM. The variable domain in full, with the rest retrieved from reference TRBV28 and TRBJ1-1, is DVKVTQSSRYLVKRTGEKVFLECVQDMDHENMFWYRQDPGLGLRLIYFSYDVKMKEKGDIPEGYSVSREKKERFSLILESASTNQTSMYLCASSPTGGRAFFGQGTRLTVV.

A few counts support this clone. The CDR3 spells CASLPKSGHEGDEQFF. In DNA form, the CDR3 reads TGTGCCAGCTTACCAAAATCTGGGCACGAGGGGGATGAGCAGTTCTTC. V gene TRBV11-2 combines with J gene TRBJ2-1, with D possibly TRBD1 on 6 matching bases. Per germline, CDR1 SGHAT and CDR2 FQNNGV. Trimming pared 8 bases from V and 8 bases from J, leaving 25 bases between. This CDR3 has 16 residues.

This clone was found once. The chain couples TRBV7-2 to TRBJ1-6; D is perhaps TRBD1 (5 bases). V was cut by 5 bases and J by 1 base, with 9 bases left in between. The CDR3 is 15 amino acids. The germline CDR1 and CDR2 sequences are SGHTA and FQGNSA. The CDR3 nucleotides read TGTGCCAGCAGCGCCCAGGGATCCTATAATTCACCCCTCCACTTT. The encoded protein is CASSAQGSYNSPLHF.

The rearrangement joins TRBV18 to TRBJ2-2; D is possibly TRBD2 (6 bases). Trimming stripped 1 base from V and 6 bases from J, with 18 bases between. The CDR3 sequence is 17 residues long. Germline-derived CDR1 and CDR2 are KGHSH and LQKENI. Written as DNA, the CDR3 is TGTGCCAGCTCACCACTTGCGGGGTATGAAGGACCCGGGGAGCTGTTTTTT. This encodes CASSPLAGYEGPGELFF.

The chain employs TRBV2 and TRBJ1-2; TRBD1 aligns across 8 bases. The V gene's germline CDR1 is SNHLY and CDR2 FYNNEI. This CDR3 region has 11 residues. V was pared by 6 bases and J by 13 bases, with 7 bases of the junction left unmatched. The CDR3 region is CASRDRGMATF. The CDR3 bases are TGTGCCAGCAGAGACAGGGGTATGGCCACCTTC.

The chain has TRBV28 and TRBJ1-5, with D possibly being TRBD1 (5 bases). The CDR3 runs to 15 residues. Trimming removed 2 bases from V and 5 bases from J, with 13 bases in between. Germline CDR1 and CDR2: MDHEN and SYDVKM. CDR3 sequence reads: CASSLAQGYDQPQHF. The CDR3, as DNA: TGTGCCAGCAGTTTAGCGCAGGGCTACGATCAGCCCCAGCATTTT.

This chain connects TRBV25-1 to TRBJ2-2; a weak D match, TRBD1 (6 bases). V was pared by 3 bases and J by 4 bases, with 12 bases between. CDR1 is MGHDK, CDR2 SYGVNS, per germline. This CDR3 has 15 residues. This CDR3 reads CASSDHGTFTGELFF. In DNA, the CDR3 is TGTGCCAGCAGTGATCACGGGACATTCACCGGGGAGCTGTTTTTT.

V and J are TRBV4-3 and TRBJ1-1, with TRBD1 identical over 9 bases. V shed 0 bases, J shed 0 bases, and the junction held 8 bases outside the gene matches. Per germline, CDR1 LGHNA and CDR2 YSLEER. The CDR3 loop spans 18 amino acids. The CDR3 coding sequence is TGCGCCAGCAGCCAAGAGAAGGGGACAGGGATTATGAACACTGAAGCTTTCTTT. Translation gives CASSQEKGTGIMNTEAFF.

The J gene is TRBJ1-2, the V gene TRBV6-5; 8 bases fit TRBD1. This CDR3 is 14 amino acids long. V was pared by 6 bases and J by 7 bases, with 10 bases of the junction left unmatched. Germline CDR1 reads MNHEY; CDR2 reads SVGAGI. The CDR3 spells CASRLAGGAGGYTF. The CDR3 DNA follows: TGTGCCAGCAGACTTGCAGGGGGCGCGGGTGGCTACACCTTC.

This clone was seen only a few times. J is TRBJ1-1 and V is TRBV20-1, with D unclear. The CDR3 spans 13 residues. V lost 3 bases, J lost 0 bases, and 8 bases lay in between. Germline V gene data show CDR1 as DFQATT and CDR2 as SNEGSKA (reference sequence). The CDR3 DNA reads as TGCAGTGCTAGTGGCAGATTGAACACTGAAGCTTTCTTT. Translated: CSASGRLNTEAFF.

The V gene is TRBV3-1 (or the pseudogene TRBV3-2), the J gene TRBJ1-2, with D perhaps TRBD1 (6 bases). With 1 base removed from V and 8 bases from J, the gap between germline ends came to 14 bases. The CDR3 length is 14 residues. Germline CDR1 and CDR2: LGHDT and YNNKEL (reference sequence). The CDR3 nucleotides are TGTGCCAGCAGCCAAGTGGGGGCGGAGGTGGGCTACACCTTC. It yields the protein CASSQVGAEVGYTF.

This clone occurred a few times. The junction differs from germline at one of its ends, possibly a read error. CDR3 residues: CASSGRIHF. CDR3 DNA sequence: TGTGCCAGCAGTGGCAGGATACACTTC. V and J are TRBV25-1 and TRBJ2-7; D gene uncertain. This CDR3 has 9 amino acids. The germline gives CDR1 MGHDK, CDR2 SYGVNS.

V and J are TRBV2 and TRBJ2-3; D is unclear. The CDR3 contains 12 residues. V shed 7 bases and J shed 3 bases, with 8 bases lying between them. Germline CDR1 is SNHLY and CDR2 is FYNNEI. The CDR3 loop reads CASIRLTDTQYF. In DNA form, the CDR3 reads TGTGCCAGCATCAGGCTGACAGATACGCAGTATTTT.

This chain connects TRBV7-9 to TRBJ1-2, with 8 bases lining up with TRBD1. Trimming at V came to 5 bases and at J to 5 bases, leaving 7 bases not matched to a gene. This CDR3 spans 14 amino acids. CDR1 and CDR2 from the germline V gene are SEHNR and FQNEAQ (reference sequence). CDR3 sequence reads: CASSPVGTGYGYTF. In DNA form, the CDR3 reads TGTGCCAGCAGCCCGGTAGGGACAGGATATGGCTACACCTTC.

This clone has only a few counts. The chain has TRBV5-1 and TRBJ2-2; 8 bases map to TRBD1. Trimming took 4 bases from V and 4 from J; bases not matched to a gene: 6. CDR3 length: 15 amino acids. Germline V gives CDR1 SGHRS, CDR2 YFSETQ. CDR3 in amino acids: CASSEQGGGTGELFF. Written as DNA, the CDR3 is TGCGCCAGCAGCGAACAGGGGGGTGGCACCGGGGAGCTGTTTTTT.

This chain links TRBV28 with TRBJ2-1; D not certain. CDR1 and CDR2 from the germline V gene are MDHEN and SYDVKM. Trimming removed 3 bases from V and 4 bases from J, with 7 bases in between. The CDR3 extends over 13 amino acids. CDR3 bases: TGTGCCAGCAGTTTCTACCCTTACAATGAGCAGTTCTTC. It yields the protein CASSFYPYNEQFF.

The rearrangement links TRBV28 to TRBJ1-6, with 7 bases identical to TRBD1. V gave up 7 bases and J gave up 0 bases; unmatched junction bases: 3. The CDR3 sequence is 15 residues long. The germline V gene has CDR1 MDHEN and CDR2 SYDVKM. The CDR3 DNA reads TGTGCCAGCACGGGACAGAGCTCCTATAATTCACCCCTCCACTTT. Protein product: CASTGQSSYNSPLHF.

V and J are TRBV6-5 and TRBJ1-2; weak D call: TRBD1 (6 bases). The V end lost 7 bases, the J end lost 8 bases, and 23 bases lay between the germline ends. CDR1 is MNHEY, CDR2 SVGAGI, per germline. The CDR3 contains 15 residues. The CDR3 sequence: CASTRSWTEGVGYTF. CDR3 DNA sequence: TGTGCCAGCACCCGCAGCTGGACAGAAGGAGTCGGCTACACCTTC.

The V and J genes are TRBV12-3 or TRBV12-4 and TRBJ1-2; D gene uncertain. The CDR3 totals 13 residues. Trimming shortened V by 6 bases and J by 1 base, and 9 bases separated the two germline ends. The CDR3 region is CASSPRNNYGYTF. CDR3 in DNA: TGTGCCAGCAGCCCTAGAAATAACTATGGCTACACCTTC.

V is TRBV21-1 and J is TRBJ2-7; the table's TRBD2 call for D was not verified on the DNA. TRBV21-1 is assigned pseudogene status. This CDR3 comprises 17 residues. The CDR3 DNA follows: TGTGCCAGCAGCACAAAGGTACCCCTAGCCCACGGGTACGAGCAGTACTTC. Its translation is CASSTKVPLAHGYEQYF.

The count of this clone is one. The chain joins TRBV15 to TRBJ2-7; 10 bases map to TRBD1. The ends lost 3 bases at V and 3 bases at J; junction bases unmatched: 5. Germline V gene data show CDR1 as LNHNV and CDR2 as YYDKDF (reference sequence). CDR3 length equals 15 residues. DNA for the CDR3: TGTGCCACCAGCAGGGGGAGGGACAGGGGCTACGAGCAGTACTTC. This codes for CATSRGRDRGYEQYF. The variable domain in full, completed from reference TRBV15 and TRBJ2-7, reads DAMVIQNPRYQVTQFGKPVTLSCSQTLNHNVMYWYQQKSSQAPKLLFHYYDKDFNNEADTPDNFQSRRPNTSFCFLDIRSPGLGDTAMYLCATSRGRDRGYEQYFGPGTRLTVT.

In its sample, this clone was seen a few times. The rearrangement joins TRBV3-1 (or the pseudogene TRBV3-2) to TRBJ1-5; TRBD1 matches at 7 bases. Germline assignment: CDR1 LGHDT and CDR2 YNNKEL (reference sequence). The CDR3 length is 15 residues. Germline trimming cut 2 bases from V and 4 bases from J; bases unmatched to any gene: 5. The CDR3 nucleotides are TGTGCCAGCAGCCAAAACAGGGGTACTAATCAGCCCCAGCATTTT. This codes for CASSQNRGTNQPQHF.

The V gene is TRBV9, the J gene TRBJ2-7; 10 bases fit TRBD1. Losses at the gene ends were 4 bases for V and 2 bases for J; bases not matched to a gene: 9. This CDR3 has 16 amino acids. From germline, CDR1 is SGDLS and CDR2 YYNGEE. CDR3 loop: CASSRDRQGAAYEQYF. The CDR3 DNA reads TGTGCCAGCAGCCGAGACCGACAGGGGGCGGCCTACGAGCAGTACTTC.

The chain couples TRBV5-1 to TRBJ1-4; weak D call: TRBD1 (5 bases). Germline-derived CDR1 and CDR2 are SGHRS and YFSETQ. V was clipped by 0 bases and J by 2 bases, with 8 bases between them. The CDR3 has 15 residues. The CDR3 sequence: CASSLGQRTNEKLFF. The CDR3 region has the DNA TGCGCCAGCAGCTTGGGACAGCGCACTAATGAAAAACTGTTTTTT. Using reference TRBV5-1 and TRBJ1-4 for the parts outside the CDR3, the full variable domain is KAGVTQTPRYLIKTRGQQVTLSCSPISGHRSVSWYQQTPGQGLQFLFEYFSETQRNKGNFPGRFSGRQFSNSRSEMNVSTLELGDSALYLCASSLGQRTNEKLFFGSGTQLSVL.

The chain combines TRBV2 with TRBJ2-7; 8 bases match TRBD1. J lost 1 base, V lost 7 bases, and 12 bases had no gene match. CDR3 length: 16 residues. Germline-derived CDR1 and CDR2 are SNHLY and FYNNEI. For the CDR3, the DNA is TGTGCCAGCATTAGGCATGCGGGACAGGCTTCCTACGAGCAGTACTTC. The encoded protein is CASIRHAGQASYEQYF.